Included here is one TCR beta chain sequence, with context. This receptor's antigen is unknown. Base qualities are missing; no much larger clone stands one base away. Ends trimmed: V by 0 bases, J by 5 bases; bases unmatched to a gene: 8. As encoded in the germline V gene, CDR1 is MNHNS while CDR2 is SASEGT. There are 16 amino acids in the CDR3, from cysteine to phenylalanine inclusive. Just the 48-base CDR3 DNA is kept, in frame starting at base 1. This sample was taken from a study of blood T cell repertoires in COVID-19 (dated by TCRdb to the early 2020s). Study-level background: Collaborator samples came from the United States, Italy and Spain and covered acute and convalescent phases of COVID-19. The samples were drawn from the first 160 participants of the ongoing ImmuneRACE study and from roughly 1,300 subjects provided by 6 global collaborators. HLA class I and class II types, where available, came from metadata supplied by the sample provider rather than from assay-based typing. Nearly every sample came with metadata listing a de-identified subject ID, COVID-19 status, age in years and sex. The dataset comprised deeply sampled blood TCRbeta repertoires from subjects exposed to, actively infected with, or recovered from COVID-19. The repertoires were released in a freely available public database meant as a resource for research on the immune response to SARS-CoV-2. The prospective study material was composed of cDNA or gDNA derived from T cells, B-cell-depleted T cells, or PBMCs.

The collaborating institutions used their own protocols to collect whole blood in K2EDTA tubes. For TCRbeta analysis, collaborators shipped samples in one of three forms: frozen whole blood, isolated PBMCs, or DNA extracted from either of those sample types. TCRbeta CDR3 regions were amplified from genomic DNA using the immunoSEQ Assay, a bias-controlled multiplex PCR. The study's processing was this. The number of nucleated cells in each sample was estimated by amplification of reference gene primers within the assay. To quantify the absolute abundance of each unique TCRbeta CDR3 rearrangement, sequence reads were collapsed and filtered. Productive Simpson clonality was computed per sample as the square root of Simpson's diversity index over productive rearrangements. As stored in TCRdb, this immuneACCESS dataset retains in-frame rearrangements with V and J assigned. A fraction of the clones does not appear; measured against another copy, unresolved V genes explain less than half of the discrepancy, and the remainder lacks a known reason. The V and J calls and the clone size are those of that table, but D and trimming were determined from the DNA. The sample yields around 80,000 clones; 70% to 85% were counted once. The ten most abundant clones make up approximately 5.7% of the sample.

General findings and caveats noted by the study authors: The amount of clinical and demographic metadata varied by source and participant and was provided uncurated.

The TCR sequence derives from a man over 45 with active or convalescent COVID-19. The V and J genes are TRBV6-1 and TRBJ2-7; TRBD2 aligns with 9 central bases. The sequencing input was peripheral blood. The CDR3 protein is CASSEARRGGFHEQYF. At the DNA level, the sequence is TGTGCCAGCAGTGAAGCGAGGCGGGGGGGCTTCCACGAGCAGTACTTC.